The present TCR beta chain was sequenced within a study of shared clonotypes between healthy human individuals. The repertoire was sequenced with immunoSEQ multiplex PCR; TCRdb's copy has only in-frame clones and lacks some. The data contain approximately 2,200,000 clones, roughly 91% of them singletons. Study observations and caveats: In this cohort, only blood was sampled, and tissue repertoires likely differ. Clonotypes shared by all four donors outscored non-shared clonotypes in generation probability. Clonotype sharing across four donors was observed for 5% to 6.5% of naive CD4 clonotypes.

CD45RO-negative cells were positively selected for CCR7, leaving out terminally differentiated effector memory CD45RA+ cells. Donors were Caucasian adults residing in Nashville, Tennessee, USA. A word on this clone: Its antigen is not known. Other DNA sequences from this sample encode an identical CDR3 as well.

Germline values: CDR1 SEHNR, CDR2 FQNEAQ (reference sequence). V was cut by 5 bases and J by 5 bases, with 6 bases left in between. The CDR3 contains 12 residues. Sequencing was carried out using naive CD8+ T cells from PBMCs. This receptor was obtained from a man in his late teens or twenties in good health. Some clones in this sample may be carry-over from other donors' samples. The rearrangement joins TRBV7-9 to TRBJ2-2; no clear D gene. CDR3 nucleotides: TGTGCCAGCAGCCTAGATACCGGGGAGCTGTTTTTT. It encodes CASSLDTGELFF.